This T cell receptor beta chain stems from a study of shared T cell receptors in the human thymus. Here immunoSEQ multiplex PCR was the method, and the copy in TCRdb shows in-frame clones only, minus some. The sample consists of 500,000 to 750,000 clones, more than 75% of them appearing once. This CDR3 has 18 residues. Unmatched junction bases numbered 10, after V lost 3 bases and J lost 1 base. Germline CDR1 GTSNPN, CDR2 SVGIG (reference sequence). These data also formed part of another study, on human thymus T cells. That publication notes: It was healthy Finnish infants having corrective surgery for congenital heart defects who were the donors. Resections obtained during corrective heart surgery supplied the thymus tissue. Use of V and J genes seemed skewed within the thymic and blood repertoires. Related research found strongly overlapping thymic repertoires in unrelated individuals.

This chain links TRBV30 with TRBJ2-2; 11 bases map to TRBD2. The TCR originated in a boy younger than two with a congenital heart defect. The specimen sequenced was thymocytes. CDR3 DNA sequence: TGTGCCTGGAGACAGAACCCTACTAGCGGGAGGAACACCGGGGAGCTGTTTTTT. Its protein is CAWRQNPTSGRNTGELFF.